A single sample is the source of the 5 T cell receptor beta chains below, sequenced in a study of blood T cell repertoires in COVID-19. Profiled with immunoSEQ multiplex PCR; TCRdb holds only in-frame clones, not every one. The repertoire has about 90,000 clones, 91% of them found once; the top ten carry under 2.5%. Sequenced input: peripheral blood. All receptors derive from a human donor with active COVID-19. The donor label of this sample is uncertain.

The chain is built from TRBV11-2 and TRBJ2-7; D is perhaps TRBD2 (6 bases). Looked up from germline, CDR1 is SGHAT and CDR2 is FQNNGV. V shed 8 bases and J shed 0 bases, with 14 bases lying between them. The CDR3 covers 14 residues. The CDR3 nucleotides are TGTGCCAGCGGCGGGGACGGGAGCTCCTACGAGCAGTACTTC. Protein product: CASGGDGSSYEQYF.

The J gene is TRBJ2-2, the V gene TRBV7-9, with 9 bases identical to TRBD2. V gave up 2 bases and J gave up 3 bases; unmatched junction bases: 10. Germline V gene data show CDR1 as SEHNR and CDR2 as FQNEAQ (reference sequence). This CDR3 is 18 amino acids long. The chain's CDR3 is CASSLLRGGGFYTGELFF. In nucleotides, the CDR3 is TGTGCCAGCAGCTTACTCCGCGGGGGGGGTTTCTACACCGGGGAGCTGTTTTTT. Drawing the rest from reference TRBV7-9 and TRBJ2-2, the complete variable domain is DTGVSQNPRHKITKRGQNVTFRCDPISEHNRLYWYRQTLGQGPEFLTYFQNEAQLEKSRLLSDRFSAERPKGSFSTLEIQRTEQGDSAMYLCASSLLRGGGFYTGELFFGEGSRLTVL.

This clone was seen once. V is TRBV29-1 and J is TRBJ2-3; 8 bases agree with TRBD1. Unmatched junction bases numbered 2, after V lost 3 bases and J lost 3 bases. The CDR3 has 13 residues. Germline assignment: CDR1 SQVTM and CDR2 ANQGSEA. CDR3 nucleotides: TGCAGCGTTGAGAGGACAGGGACAGATACGCAGTATTTT. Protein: CSVERTGTDTQYF.

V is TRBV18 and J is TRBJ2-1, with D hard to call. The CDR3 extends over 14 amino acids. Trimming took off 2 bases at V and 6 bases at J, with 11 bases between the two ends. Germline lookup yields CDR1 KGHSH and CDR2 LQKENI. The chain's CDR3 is CASSPWVQPNEQFF. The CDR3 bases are TGTGCCAGCTCACCATGGGTACAGCCCAATGAGCAGTTCTTC.

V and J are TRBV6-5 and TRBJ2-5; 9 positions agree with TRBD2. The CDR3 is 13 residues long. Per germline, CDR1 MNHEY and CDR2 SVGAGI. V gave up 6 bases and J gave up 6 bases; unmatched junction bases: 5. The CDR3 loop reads CASRERGEQTQYF. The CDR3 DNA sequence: TGTGCCAGCAGGGAGCGGGGGGAGCAGACCCAGTACTTC.